This entry is about one TCR beta chain. The antigen is not known. Regarding time point: patch test 1, 2 weeks after DPC sensitization. Treatment: therapeutic diphenylcyclopropenone sensitization with weekly scalp DPC. This sample is part of a study of human T cells and chemical hapten exposure. About the study: Patch tests applied 0.01% DPC to the upper back and were scored after 6 days. It was small differences in pooled library volume that mainly caused per-sample TCR yields to vary.

The study used a library that attached unique molecular identifiers to individual cDNA molecules. MiXCR was run by TCRdb on the RACE reads, yielding one entry per CDR3 protein. The table lists some 180,000 distinct CDR3 sequences, 20% to 25% of them singletons. General study points: TCRs above 1 in 1000 frequency stayed constant with DPC sensitization.

Germline CDR1 is MNHEY and CDR2 is SVGEGT. The CDR3 is made up of 16 amino acids. V trimming: 7 bases; J trimming: 1 base; junction bases outside the gene matches: 12. The source is a woman in her fifties or sixties with alopecia areata. Some clones in this sample may be carry-over from other donors' samples. This chain uses TRBV6-2 or TRBV6-3 with TRBJ2-5, with 7 bases fitting TRBD2. The sequenced sample was whole blood, obtained in connection with sensitization to the hapten diphenylcyclopropenone (DPC). CDR3 bases: TGTGCCAGCATTCGGGGGGTTTTAGCGGTCCAAGAGACCCAGTACTTC. Its translation: CASIRGVLAVQETQYF.